This T cell receptor beta chain is drawn from a study of long-term antiretroviral therapy in people with HIV. Study-level background: In the earliest collections, sampling predates the 2015 immediate-ART recommendation by about a decade. Study-wide findings and caveats: Documentation of ART adherence, viral resistance or therapy changes was absent. HIV repertoires covered narrower CDR3 length ranges than controls did.

V was pared by 3 bases and J by 6 bases, with 12 bases between. The CDR3 contains 14 residues. Germline V CDR1 and CDR2: SNHLY, FYNNEI. Survey-level immunoSEQ v3.0 assays were run. Clones were sequenced by immunoSEQ multiplex PCR, and TCRdb holds only the in-frame ones, with some missing. The table lists under 50,000 clones, roughly 86% of them singletons. Comment on this clone: Its antigen remains unidentified.

Treatment for all HIV-infected participants took place in the United States. This sequence originates from a woman aged 45-59 years with HIV. The starting material was unsorted PBMCs, obtained 0.1 years before starting antiretroviral therapy. The J gene is TRBJ1-5, the V gene TRBV2; D is unclear. The CDR3 spells CASSEVGSGQPQHF. In nucleotides, the CDR3 is TGTGCCAGCAGTGAGGTGGGGTCGGGTCAGCCCCAGCATTTT.